The clone carrying this T cell receptor beta chain was seen a few times. What it recognizes is unknown. TCRdb independently ran MiXCR on the reads; one entry per CDR3 protein. The sample lists about 52,000 distinct CDR3 sequences, about 20% occurring once. V gave up 4 bases and J gave up 5 bases, with 9 bases separating them. The CDR3 spans 12 residues. The germline V gene has CDR1 SGHDT and CDR2 YYEEEE. This sample was included in a study of T cell repertoires in cytomegalovirus infection. Across the study: CMV infection plus the matching HLA type was flagged by public TCR beta signatures.

Study-level results: Ex vivo responses were dominated by HLA-C-restricted CMV-specific TCR beta clonotypes.

The rearrangement links TRBV5-6 to TRBJ1-1; no clear D gene. The sequence was obtained from a human donor in good health (CMV status not recorded). Some clones in this sample may be carry-over from other donors' samples. The sample was CD8+ T cells from cultured PBMCs, taken from culture after CMV antigen stimulation. The DNA for the CDR3 is TGTGCCAGCAGCCAAGCAGATACTGAAGCTTTCTTT. Amino acid sequence: CASSQADTEAFF.